These T cell receptor beta chains were read from a single sample in a study of Tregs in tolerant kidney transplant recipients. Produced via immunoSEQ multiplex PCR; TCRdb's table is partial and in-frame only. Of roughly 250,000 clones listed, approximately 83% are singletons. The specimen sequenced was CD4+ T cells from blood. These receptors originate from a human donor in good health. The CDR3 runs from the conserved cysteine through the conserved F or W. The order of the fields is clone size, V gene, D gene, J gene, CDR3 protein, CDR3 DNA. A D gene is named only where the DNA matches it firmly. Size is omitted from some rows. Given values are once, few, many or a class for expanded clones.

clone_size: NA; v_call: TRBV27; d_call: TRBD2; j_call: TRBJ2-7; cdr3_aa: CASSTRLGSGGTYEQYF; cdr3_nt: TGTGCCAGCAGTACCCGCCTCGGGTCGGGGGGGACGTACGAGCAGTACTTC
clone_size: few; v_call: TRBV2; d_call: NA; j_call: TRBJ1-6; cdr3_aa: CASSAPVQGSPLHF; cdr3_nt: TGTGCCAGCAGTGCCCCAGTGCAAGGGTCACCCCTCCACTTT
clone_size: NA; v_call: TRBV15; d_call: TRBD1; j_call: TRBJ2-7; cdr3_aa: CATSKGTDSYEQYF; cdr3_nt: TGTGCCACCAGCAAAGGGACAGATTCCTACGAGCAGTACTTC
clone_size: NA; v_call: TRBV27; d_call: NA; j_call: TRBJ1-1; cdr3_aa: CASSLVQGQGAFF; cdr3_nt: TGTGCCAGCAGTTTAGTACAGGGTCAGGGAGCTTTCTTT
clone_size: NA; v_call: TRBV6-4; d_call: NA; j_call: TRBJ1-2; cdr3_aa: CASSENGPGLNGYTF; cdr3_nt: TGTGCCAGCAGTGAAAATGGGCCAGGACTTAATGGCTACACCTTC
clone_size: few; v_call: TRBV6-5; d_call: NA; j_call: TRBJ2-1; cdr3_aa: CASSFGYAFDNEQFF; cdr3_nt: TGTGCCAGCAGTTTTGGATACGCGTTTGACAATGAGCAGTTCTTC
clone_size: NA; v_call: TRBV18; d_call: NA; j_call: TRBJ1-4; cdr3_aa: CASSPLDVNEKLFF; cdr3_nt: TGTGCCAGCTCACCATTGGATGTTAATGAAAAACTGTTTTTT
clone_size: NA; v_call: TRBV6-6; d_call: NA; j_call: TRBJ1-1; cdr3_aa: CASRGLRMNTEAFF; cdr3_nt: TGTGCCAGCAGGGGACTTAGAATGAACACTGAAGCTTTCTTT
clone_size: NA; v_call: TRBV9; d_call: NA; j_call: TRBJ2-7; cdr3_aa: CASSRLGSTSYEQYF; cdr3_nt: TGTGCCAGCAGCCGTCTCGGCAGCACCTCCTACGAGCAGTACTTC
clone_size: NA; v_call: TRBV25-1; d_call: NA; j_call: TRBJ2-1; cdr3_aa: CASSEWRLPQFF; cdr3_nt: TGTGCCAGCAGTGAATGGAGACTACCGCAGTTCTTC
clone_size: NA; v_call: TRBV30; d_call: TRBD1; j_call: TRBJ1-6; cdr3_aa: CAWSRDRASPLHF; cdr3_nt: TGTGCCTGGAGCCGGGACAGGGCTTCACCCCTCCACTTT
clone_size: NA; v_call: TRBV19; d_call: NA; j_call: TRBJ2-1; cdr3_aa: CASSGGGSYNEQFF; cdr3_nt: TGTGCCAGTAGTGGCGGAGGCTCCTACAATGAGCAGTTCTTC
clone_size: NA; v_call: TRBV2; d_call: NA; j_call: TRBJ1-2; cdr3_aa: CASSVAWANYGYTF; cdr3_nt: TGTGCCAGCAGTGTGGCTTGGGCAAACTATGGCTACACCTTC
clone_size: NA; v_call: TRBV20-1; d_call: NA; j_call: TRBJ1-1; cdr3_aa: CSARVSSKAFF; cdr3_nt: TGCAGTGCTAGAGTCAGCTCAAAAGCTTTCTTT
clone_size: NA; v_call: TRBV25-1; d_call: NA; j_call: TRBJ2-1; cdr3_aa: CASSESQVFNEQFF; cdr3_nt: TGTGCCAGCAGTGAATCACAGGTCTTCAATGAGCAGTTCTTC
clone_size: NA; v_call: TRBV6-5; d_call: NA; j_call: TRBJ2-2; cdr3_aa: CASSYSMGFTGELFF; cdr3_nt: TGTGCCAGCAGTTACTCGATGGGGTTCACCGGGGAGCTGTTTTTT
clone_size: NA; v_call: TRBV19; d_call: TRBD2; j_call: TRBJ2-7; cdr3_aa: CASSKLAGGTYEQYF; cdr3_nt: TGTGCCAGTAGTAAATTAGCGGGAGGGACCTACGAGCAGTACTTC
clone_size: NA; v_call: TRBV6-1; d_call: NA; j_call: TRBJ2-7; cdr3_aa: CASSEGRTESYEQYF; cdr3_nt: TGTGCCAGCAGTGAAGGCCGGACAGAGAGCTACGAGCAGTACTTC
clone_size: NA; v_call: TRBV7-2; d_call: NA; j_call: TRBJ2-6; cdr3_aa: CASSRTGTGANVLTF; cdr3_nt: TGTGCCAGCAGCCGAACAGGGACTGGGGCCAACGTCCTGACTTTC
clone_size: NA; v_call: TRBV4-2; d_call: TRBD2; j_call: TRBJ2-2; cdr3_aa: CASSQVASGTNTGELFF; cdr3_nt: TGTGCCAGCAGCCAAGTGGCTAGCGGGACGAACACCGGGGAGCTGTTTTTT
clone_size: NA; v_call: TRBV5-1; d_call: TRBD1; j_call: TRBJ2-2; cdr3_aa: CASAQGADGGELFF; cdr3_nt: TGCGCCAGCGCACAGGGGGCGGATGGCGGGGAGCTGTTTTTT
clone_size: NA; v_call: TRBV5-8; d_call: NA; j_call: TRBJ2-1; cdr3_aa: CASSVGKAYNEQFF; cdr3_nt: TGTGCCAGCAGCGTGGGGAAGGCCTACAATGAGCAGTTCTTC
clone_size: NA; v_call: TRBV27; d_call: NA; j_call: TRBJ1-4; cdr3_aa: CASSSRGGASEKLFF; cdr3_nt: TGTGCCAGCAGTAGCCGCGGAGGGGCAAGTGAAAAACTGTTTTTT
clone_size: NA; v_call: TRBV5-6; d_call: NA; j_call: TRBJ2-5; cdr3_aa: CASSLGLGGMETQYF; cdr3_nt: TGTGCCAGCAGCTTGGGACTAGGGGGCATGGAGACCCAGTACTTC
clone_size: NA; v_call: TRBV7-8; d_call: NA; j_call: TRBJ1-1; cdr3_aa: CASSLDQGTEAFF; cdr3_nt: TGTGCCAGCAGCTTAGACCAGGGCACTGAAGCTTTCTTT
clone_size: NA; v_call: TRBV25-1; d_call: NA; j_call: TRBJ1-2; cdr3_aa: CASSEYKGVSYGYTF; cdr3_nt: TGTGCCAGCAGTGAATATAAGGGGGTGAGCTATGGCTACACCTTC